This T cell receptor beta chain stems from a study of OX40 agonist ivuxolimab in advanced cancers. Drawing of blood for sampling happened at baseline, at cycle 4 day 1, and at cycle 7 day 1. The CDR3 has 17 amino acids. J lost 7 bases, V lost 6 bases, and 13 bases had no gene match. From germline, CDR1 is MNHGY and CDR2 SAAAGT. On this clone: No antigen is known for it.

Method: immunoSEQ multiplex PCR; TCRdb's copy keeps in-frame clones and lacks some. The table shows about 83,000 clones, with roughly 84% occurring only once. Study-wide points: The authors did not determine the antigen specificity of the expanded peripheral T cells.

The chain couples TRBV6-8 to TRBJ2-3, with 13 bases lining up with TRBD2. The clonotype comes from an adult with an advanced solid tumor such as melanoma, head and neck, liver or kidney cancer. The specimen comprised CD4+ or CD8+ T cells sorted from blood, sampled in a trial of the OX40 agonist ivuxolimab. The CDR3: CASRRQVPGLAGHTQYF. The CDR3 coding sequence is TGTGCCAGCAGAAGACAGGTTCCGGGACTAGCGGGACATACGCAGTATTTT.